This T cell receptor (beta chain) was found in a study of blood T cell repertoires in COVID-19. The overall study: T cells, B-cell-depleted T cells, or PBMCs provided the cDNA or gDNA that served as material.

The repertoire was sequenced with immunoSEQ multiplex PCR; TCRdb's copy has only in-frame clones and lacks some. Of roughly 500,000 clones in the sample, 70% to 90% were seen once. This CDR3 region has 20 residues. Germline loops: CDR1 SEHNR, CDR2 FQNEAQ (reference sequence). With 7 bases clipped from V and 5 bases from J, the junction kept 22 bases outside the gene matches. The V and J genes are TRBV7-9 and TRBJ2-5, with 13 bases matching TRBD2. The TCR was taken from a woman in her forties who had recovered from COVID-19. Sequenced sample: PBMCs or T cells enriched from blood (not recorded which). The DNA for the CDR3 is TGTGCCAGCACCCCCGTACTAGCGGGAGGGGTTCTAGGTCGGCTGGAGACCCAGTACTTC. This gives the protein CASTPVLAGGVLGRLETQYF.